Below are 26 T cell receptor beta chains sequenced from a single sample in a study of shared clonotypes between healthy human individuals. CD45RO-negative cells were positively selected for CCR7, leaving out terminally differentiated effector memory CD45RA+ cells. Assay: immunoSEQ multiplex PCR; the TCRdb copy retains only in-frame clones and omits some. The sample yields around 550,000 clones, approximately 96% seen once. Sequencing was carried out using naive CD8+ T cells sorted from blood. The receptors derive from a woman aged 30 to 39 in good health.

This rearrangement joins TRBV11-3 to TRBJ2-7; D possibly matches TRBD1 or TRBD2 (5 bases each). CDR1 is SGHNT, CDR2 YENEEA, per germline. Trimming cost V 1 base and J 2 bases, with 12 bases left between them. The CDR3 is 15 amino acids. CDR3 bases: TGTGCCAGCAGCTTAGGGGGGAGCCAGACCTACGAGCAGTACTTC. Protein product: CASSLGGSQTYEQYF.

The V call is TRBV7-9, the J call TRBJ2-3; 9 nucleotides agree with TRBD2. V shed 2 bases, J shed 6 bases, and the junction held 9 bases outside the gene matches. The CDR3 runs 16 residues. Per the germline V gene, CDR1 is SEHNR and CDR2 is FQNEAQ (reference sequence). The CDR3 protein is CASSLNLAGQSDTQYF. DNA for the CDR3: TGTGCCAGCAGCTTAAATCTAGCGGGACAGTCGGATACGCAGTATTTT.

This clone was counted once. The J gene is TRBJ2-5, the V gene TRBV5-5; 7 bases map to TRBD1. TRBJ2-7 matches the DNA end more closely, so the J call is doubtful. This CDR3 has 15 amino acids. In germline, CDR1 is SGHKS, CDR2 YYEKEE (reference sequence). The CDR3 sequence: CASSHEPGQLYEQYF. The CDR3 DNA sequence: TGTGCCAGCAGCCACGAGCCGGGACAGCTCTACGAGCAGTACTTC.

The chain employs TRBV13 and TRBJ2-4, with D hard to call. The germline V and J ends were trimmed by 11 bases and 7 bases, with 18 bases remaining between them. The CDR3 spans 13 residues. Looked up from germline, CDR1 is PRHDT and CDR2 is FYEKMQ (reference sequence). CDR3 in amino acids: CAAASRLINIQYF. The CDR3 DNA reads TGTGCCGCAGCGAGCCGCTTAATCAACATTCAGTACTTC.

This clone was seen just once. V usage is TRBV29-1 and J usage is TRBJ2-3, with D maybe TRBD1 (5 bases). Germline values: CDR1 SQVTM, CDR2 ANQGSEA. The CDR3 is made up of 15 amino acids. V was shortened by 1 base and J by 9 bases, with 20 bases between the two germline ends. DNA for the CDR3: TGCAGCGTTGAAGCGTGGGGCGGAGCTGCGTGGACGCAGTATTTT. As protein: CSVEAWGGAAWTQYF.

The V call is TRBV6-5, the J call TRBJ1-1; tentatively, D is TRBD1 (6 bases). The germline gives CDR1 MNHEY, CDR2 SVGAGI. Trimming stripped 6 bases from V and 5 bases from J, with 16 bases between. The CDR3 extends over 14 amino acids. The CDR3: CASSRQEGVTEAFF. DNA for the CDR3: TGTGCCAGCAGCCGCCAGGAGGGGGTTACTGAAGCTTTCTTT.

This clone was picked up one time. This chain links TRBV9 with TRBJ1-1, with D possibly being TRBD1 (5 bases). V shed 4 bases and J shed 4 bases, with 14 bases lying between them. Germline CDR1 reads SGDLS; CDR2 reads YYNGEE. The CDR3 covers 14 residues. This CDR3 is CASSSGTGGTEAFF. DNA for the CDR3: TGTGCCAGCAGCTCAGGAACAGGAGGCACTGAAGCTTTCTTT.

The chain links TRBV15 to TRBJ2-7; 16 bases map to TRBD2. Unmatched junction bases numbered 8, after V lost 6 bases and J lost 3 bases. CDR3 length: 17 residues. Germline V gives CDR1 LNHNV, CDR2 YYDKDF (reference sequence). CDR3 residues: CATRPGLAGGPLYEQYF. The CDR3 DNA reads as TGTGCCACCAGGCCGGGACTAGCGGGAGGGCCACTCTACGAGCAGTACTTC.

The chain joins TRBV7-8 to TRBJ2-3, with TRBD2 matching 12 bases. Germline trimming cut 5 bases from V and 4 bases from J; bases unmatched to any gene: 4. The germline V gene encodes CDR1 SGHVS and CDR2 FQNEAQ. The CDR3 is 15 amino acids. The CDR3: CASSPTSGSADTQYF. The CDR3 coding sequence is TGTGCCAGCAGCCCGACTAGCGGGAGCGCAGATACGCAGTATTTT.

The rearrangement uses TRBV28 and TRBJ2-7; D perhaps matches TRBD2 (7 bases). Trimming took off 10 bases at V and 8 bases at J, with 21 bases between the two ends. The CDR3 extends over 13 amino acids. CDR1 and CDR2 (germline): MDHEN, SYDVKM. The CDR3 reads CAIRPKGGLKQYF. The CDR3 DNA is TGTGCCATTAGACCTAAGGGGGGGTTGAAGCAGTACTTC. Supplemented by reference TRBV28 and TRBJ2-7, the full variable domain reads DVKVTQSSRYLVKRTGEKVFLECVQDMDHENMFWYRQDPGLGLRLIYFSYDVKMKEKGDIPEGYSVSREKKERFSLILESASTNQTSMYLCAIRPKGGLKQYFGPGTRLTVT.

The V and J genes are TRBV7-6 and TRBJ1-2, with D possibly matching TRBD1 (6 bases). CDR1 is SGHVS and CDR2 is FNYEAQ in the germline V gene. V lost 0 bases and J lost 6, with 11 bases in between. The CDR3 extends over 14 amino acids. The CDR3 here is CASSLAEGHDGYTF. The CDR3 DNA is TGTGCCAGCAGCTTAGCGGAGGGACACGATGGCTACACCTTC.

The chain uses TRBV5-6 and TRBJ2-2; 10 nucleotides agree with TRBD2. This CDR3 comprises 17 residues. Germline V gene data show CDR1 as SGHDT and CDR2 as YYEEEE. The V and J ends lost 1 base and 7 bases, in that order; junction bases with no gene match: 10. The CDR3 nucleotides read TGTGCCAGCAGCTTGTCGTTCCCTAGCGGGAGTAACGGGGAGCTGTTTTTT. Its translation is CASSLSFPSGSNGELFF.

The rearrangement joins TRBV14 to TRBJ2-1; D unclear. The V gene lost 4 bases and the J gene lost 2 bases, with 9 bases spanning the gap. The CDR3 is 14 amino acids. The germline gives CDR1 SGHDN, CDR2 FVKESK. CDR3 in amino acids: CASSPDDTYNEQFF. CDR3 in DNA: TGTGCCAGCAGCCCAGACGATACCTACAATGAGCAGTTCTTC.

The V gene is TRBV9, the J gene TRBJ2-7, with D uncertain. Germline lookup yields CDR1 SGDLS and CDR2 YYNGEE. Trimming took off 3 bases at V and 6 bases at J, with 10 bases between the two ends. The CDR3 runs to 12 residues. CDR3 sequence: CASSAGDREQYF. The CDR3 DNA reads TGTGCCAGCAGCGCCGGAGACCGCGAGCAGTACTTC.

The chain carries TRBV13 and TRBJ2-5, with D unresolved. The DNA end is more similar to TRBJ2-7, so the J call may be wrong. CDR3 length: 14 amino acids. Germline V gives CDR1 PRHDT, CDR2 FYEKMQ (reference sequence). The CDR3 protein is CASSLRAESYEQYF. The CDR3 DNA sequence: TGTGCCAGCAGCTTACGGGCGGAATCCTACGAGCAGTACTTC.

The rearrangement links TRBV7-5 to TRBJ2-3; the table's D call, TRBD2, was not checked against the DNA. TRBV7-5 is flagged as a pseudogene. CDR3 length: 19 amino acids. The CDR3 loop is CIRSSDPYGTSGRTDTQYF. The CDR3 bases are TGTATCAGAAGCTCCGACCCGTACGGGACTAGCGGGAGGACAGATACGCAGTATTTT.

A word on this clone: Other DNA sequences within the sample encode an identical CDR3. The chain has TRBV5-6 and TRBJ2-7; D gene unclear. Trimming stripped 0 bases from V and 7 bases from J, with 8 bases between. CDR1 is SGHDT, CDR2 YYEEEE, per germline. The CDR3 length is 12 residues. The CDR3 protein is CASSLAGGEQYF. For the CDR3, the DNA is TGTGCCAGCAGCTTGGCCGGTGGGGAGCAGTACTTC.

The CDR3 sequence is CAIRMIDTQYF. DNA of the CDR3: TGTGCCATCAGGATGATTGATACGCAGTATTTT. This chain joins TRBV10-3 and TRBJ2-3, with D unclear. Trimming took 6 bases from V and 6 from J, leaving 7 bases between them. The CDR3 sequence is 11 residues long. Per germline, CDR1 ENHRY and CDR2 SYGVKD.

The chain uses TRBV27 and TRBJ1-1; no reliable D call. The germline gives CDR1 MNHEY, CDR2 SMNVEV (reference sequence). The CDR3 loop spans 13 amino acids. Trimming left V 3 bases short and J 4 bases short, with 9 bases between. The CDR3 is CASSLGQVTEAFF. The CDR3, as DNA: TGTGCCAGCAGTTTGGGTCAGGTCACTGAAGCTTTCTTT.

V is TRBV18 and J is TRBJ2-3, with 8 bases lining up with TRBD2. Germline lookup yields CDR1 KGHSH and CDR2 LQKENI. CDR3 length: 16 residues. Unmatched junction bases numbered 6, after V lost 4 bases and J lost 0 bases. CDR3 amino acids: CASSRVGGGSTDTQYF. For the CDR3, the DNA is TGTGCCAGCTCACGAGTCGGGGGGGGAAGCACAGATACGCAGTATTTT.

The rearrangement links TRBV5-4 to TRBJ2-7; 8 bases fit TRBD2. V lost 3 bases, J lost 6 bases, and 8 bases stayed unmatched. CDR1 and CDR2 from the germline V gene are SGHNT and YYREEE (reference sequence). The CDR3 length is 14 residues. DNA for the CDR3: TGTGCCAGCAGCTGGGGACTAGGATCAAGCGAGCAGTACTTC. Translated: CASSWGLGSSEQYF.

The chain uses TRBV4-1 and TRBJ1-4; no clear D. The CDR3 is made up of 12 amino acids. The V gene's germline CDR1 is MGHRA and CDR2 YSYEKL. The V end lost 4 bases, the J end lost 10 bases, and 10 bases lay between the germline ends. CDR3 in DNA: TGCGCCAGCAGCCTGGGTGGAGCAAAACTGTTTTTT. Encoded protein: CASSLGGAKLFF.

CDR3 DNA sequence: TGCGCCAGCAGCCAAGCGACATACACTGAAGCTTTCTTT. It encodes CASSQATYTEAFF. This chain links TRBV4-1 with TRBJ1-1; D is unresolved. The germline gives CDR1 MGHRA, CDR2 YSYEKL. This CDR3 comprises 13 residues. Trimming took off 1 base at V and 3 bases at J, with 6 bases between the two ends.

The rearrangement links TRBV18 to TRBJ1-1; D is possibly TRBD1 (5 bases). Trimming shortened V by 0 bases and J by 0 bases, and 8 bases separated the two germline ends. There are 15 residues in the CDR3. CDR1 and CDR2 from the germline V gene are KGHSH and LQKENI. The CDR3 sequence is CASSPPGGLNTEAFF. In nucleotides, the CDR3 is TGTGCCAGCTCACCACCGGGGGGTCTGAACACTGAAGCTTTCTTT.

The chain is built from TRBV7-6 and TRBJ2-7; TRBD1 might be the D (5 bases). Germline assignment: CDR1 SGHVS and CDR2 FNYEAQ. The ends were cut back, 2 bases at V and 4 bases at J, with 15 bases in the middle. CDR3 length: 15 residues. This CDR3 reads CASSLTRDSFYEQYF. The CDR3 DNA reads TGTGCCAGCAGCTTAACCAGAGACAGTTTTTACGAGCAGTACTTC.

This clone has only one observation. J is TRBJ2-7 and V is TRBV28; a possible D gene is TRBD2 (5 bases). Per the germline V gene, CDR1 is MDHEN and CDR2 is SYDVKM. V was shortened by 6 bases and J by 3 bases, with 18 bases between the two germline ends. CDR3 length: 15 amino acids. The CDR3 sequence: CASSQRTGNLYEQYF. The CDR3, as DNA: TGTGCCAGCAGCCAACGGACTGGAAACCTCTACGAGCAGTACTTC.